Presented here are 25 T cell receptor beta chains from one specimen sequenced in a study of T-cell memory formation after mild COVID-19. TCRdb reprocessed the 5' RACE reads via MiXCR and lists one record per CDR3 protein. The repertoire holds 450,000 to 650,000 distinct CDR3 sequences, with around 21% as singletons. Sequenced sample: PBMCs or a T cell subset sorted from them (not recorded which). The receptors stem from an adult woman who had mild COVID-19 (a few samples of this study predate the infection). Cell type and time point are not known.

This clonotype was detected only a few times. CDR3 bases: TGTGCCAGCAGCTTCCCCAGACACTCGGGACAGGGGAACACCGGGGAGCTGTTTTTT. Translated, it gives CASSFPRHSGQGNTGELFF. The chain is built from TRBV11-2 and TRBJ2-2, with 9 bases fitting TRBD1. V trimming: 3 bases; J trimming: 1 base; junction bases outside the gene matches: 12. The germline V gene encodes CDR1 SGHAT and CDR2 FQNNGV. The CDR3 length is 19 residues.

This clonotype was picked up a small number of times. The chain carries TRBV7-9 and TRBJ2-1, with D maybe TRBD2 (5 bases). Trimming pared 5 bases from V and 3 bases from J, leaving 8 bases between. Per the germline V gene, CDR1 is SEHNR and CDR2 is FQNEAQ (reference sequence). CDR3 length equals 13 residues. In DNA, the CDR3 is TGTGCCAGCAGCGCCCGGGACTACAATGAGCAGTTCTTC. Protein sequence: CASSARDYNEQFF.

This chain connects TRBV20-1 to TRBJ2-7; tentatively, D is TRBD1 (6 bases). The CDR3 has 13 amino acids. CDR1 DFQATT and CDR2 SNEGSKA come from the germline V gene (reference sequence). Trimming left V 3 bases short and J 6 bases short, with 15 bases between. The CDR3 DNA sequence: TGCAGTGCTAGGGAACAGGGCCCAGGCGAGCAGTACTTC. It encodes CSAREQGPGEQYF.

This clonotype has just a few counts. This chain joins TRBV20-1 and TRBJ2-2; 9 bases agree with TRBD2. This CDR3 is built from 14 residues. The V gene end was trimmed by 4 bases and the J gene end by 3 bases; junction bases not matched to a gene: 3. CDR1 DFQATT and CDR2 SNEGSKA come from the germline V gene (reference sequence). CDR3 residues: CSATSGIDTGELFF. CDR3 nucleotide sequence: TGCAGTGCTACTAGCGGGATCGACACCGGGGAGCTGTTTTTT.

The chain couples TRBV20-1 to TRBJ1-5; 9 positions match TRBD1. The CDR3 consists of 14 residues. The J segment lost 3 bases and the V segment lost 6 bases, leaving 6 bases of the junction unmatched. Germline V lookup: CDR1 DFQATT, CDR2 SNEGSKA (reference sequence). The CDR3 sequence is CSASWTGANQPQHF. CDR3 DNA: TGCAGTGCCTCCTGGACAGGGGCCAATCAGCCCCAGCATTTT.

This chain links TRBV5-6 with TRBJ1-2; 12 nucleotides line up with TRBD1. V trimming: 2 bases; J trimming: 7 bases; junction bases outside the gene matches: 15. Germline lookup yields CDR1 SGHDT and CDR2 YYEEEE. There are 18 residues in the CDR3. The CDR3 coding sequence is TGTGCCAGCAGCTTATCCCCTGGGACAGGGGGCAATTCGGGTGGCTACACCTTC. This sequence encodes CASSLSPGTGGNSGGYTF.

The CDR3 nucleotides are TGTGCCAGCAGTAACCCTACGGAGACCCAGTACTTC. It encodes CASSNPTETQYF. The V call is TRBV6-6, the J call TRBJ2-5; D is uncertain. Germline V gene data show CDR1 as MNHNY and CDR2 as SVGAGI (reference sequence). There are 12 residues in the CDR3. Trimming pared 5 bases from V and 5 bases from J, leaving 9 bases between.

This clonotype came up once. The chain recombines TRBV9 with TRBJ2-7; 10 bases are shared with TRBD2. The germline CDR1 and CDR2 sequences are SGDLS and YYNGEE. The J segment lost 3 bases and the V segment lost 0 bases, leaving 3 bases of the junction unmatched. The CDR3 extends over 15 amino acids. CDR3: CASSVELAGIYEQYF. The DNA of the CDR3 is TGTGCCAGCAGCGTAGAACTAGCGGGGATCTACGAGCAGTACTTC. Looking up the rest from reference TRBV9 and TRBJ2-7 gives the full variable domain: DSGVTQTPKHLITATGQRVTLRCSPRSGDLSVYWYQQSLDQGLQFLIQYYNGEERAKGNILERFSAQQFPDLHSELNLSSLELGDSALYFCASSVELAGIYEQYFGPGTRLTVT.

The chain employs TRBV5-1 and TRBJ2-1; 14 bases line up with TRBD2. This CDR3 is 18 amino acids long. Germline V lookup: CDR1 SGHRS, CDR2 YFSETQ. V gave up 4 bases and J gave up 0 bases; unmatched junction bases: 6. CDR3 coding DNA: TGCGCCAGCAGCCCCTGGACTAGCGGGGGGAGCTCCTACAATGAGCAGTTCTTC. Protein sequence: CASSPWTSGGSSYNEQFF.

Notes on this clonotype: A read error may produce the germline difference seen at one junction end. The genes are TRBV28 and TRBJ2-7, with 8 nucleotides matching TRBD1. There are 12 residues in the CDR3. CDR1 MDHEN and CDR2 SYDVKM come from the germline V gene. The CDR3 loop is CASSPQGTGPIF. CDR3 nucleotide sequence: TGTGCCAGCAGTCCTCAGGGGACAGGCCCTATCTTC.

V is TRBV5-1 and J is TRBJ2-3, with 9 bases lining up with TRBD2. V lost 4 bases to trimming and J lost 8 bases; unmatched junction nucleotides: 11. CDR3 length equals 15 residues. Looked up from germline, CDR1 is SGHRS and CDR2 is YFSETQ. CDR3 nucleotides: TGCGCCAGCAGCCCCGGGACTAGCATCGGCGTTACGCAGTATTTT. It is translated as CASSPGTSIGVTQYF.

The chain uses TRBV7-8 and TRBJ2-2; tentative D call: TRBD2 (5 bases). The CDR3 runs 14 residues. CDR1 and CDR2 from the germline V gene are SGHVS and FQNEAQ. Trimming took 1 base from V and 6 from J, leaving 9 bases between them. CDR3 region: CASSLGGYPGELFF. In DNA, the CDR3 is TGTGCCAGCAGCTTAGGAGGGTACCCCGGGGAGCTGTTTTTT.

This clonotype was detected a few times. The chain links TRBV4-2 to TRBJ1-1; possible D gene TRBD1, 6 bases. This CDR3 has 16 amino acids. V was shortened by 3 bases and J by 3 bases, with 17 bases between the two germline ends. Per germline, CDR1 LGHNA and CDR2 YNFKEQ. CDR3 nucleotide sequence: TGTGCCAGCAGCCAGGAGGGGGGTCGAGGGCACACTGAAGCTTTCTTT. It encodes CASSQEGGRGHTEAFF.

The rearrangement joins TRBV4-1 to TRBJ2-2, with D unresolved. Trimming cost V 6 bases and J 1 base, with 6 bases left between them. The CDR3 loop spans 13 amino acids. Looked up from germline, CDR1 is MGHRA and CDR2 is YSYEKL. CDR3 in DNA: TGCGCCAGCAGACCGGGGAACACCGGGGAGCTGTTTTTT. Amino acids: CASRPGNTGELFF.

The chain uses TRBV6-2 or TRBV6-3 and TRBJ2-7; 7 nucleotides agree with TRBD1. V was clipped by 5 bases and J by 5 bases; unmatched bases: 15. CDR3 length equals 16 residues. The V gene's germline CDR1 is MNHEY and CDR2 SVGEGT. CDR3 loop: CASSPLTGRDWNEQYF. The DNA of the CDR3 is TGTGCCAGCAGTCCCCTGACAGGGCGCGACTGGAACGAGCAGTACTTC.

The chain combines TRBV7-2 with TRBJ2-1, with 15 bases identical to TRBD2. CDR1 is SGHTA, CDR2 FQGNSA, per germline. This CDR3 region has 16 residues. The ends lost 4 bases at V and 8 bases at J; junction bases unmatched: 6. In DNA, the CDR3 is TGTGCCAGCAGCTCTAGGACTAGCGGGAGGGTATATGAGCAGTTCTTC. The encoded protein is CASSSRTSGRVYEQFF.

The V and J genes are TRBV9 and TRBJ1-1, with 12 bases lining up with TRBD1. This CDR3 contains 15 residues. The V and J ends lost 4 bases and 5 bases, in that order; junction bases with no gene match: 6. Per germline, CDR1 SGDLS and CDR2 YYNGEE. The chain's CDR3 is CASSPGTGGGTEAFF. The CDR3 DNA reads TGTGCCAGCAGCCCTGGGACAGGGGGCGGGACTGAAGCTTTCTTT.

J is TRBJ2-1 and V is TRBV6-5; TRBD2 matches at 12 bases. With V trimmed by 1 base and J by 6 bases, 4 bases remained unmatched. The CDR3 is 16 residues long. Germline CDR1 reads MNHEY; CDR2 reads SVGAGI. CDR3 sequence: CASSYLGLAGLNEQFF. CDR3 DNA: TGTGCCAGCAGTTACTTGGGACTAGCGGGCCTCAATGAGCAGTTCTTC.

The genes are TRBV3-1 and TRBJ2-2; D is possibly TRBD1 (5 bases). The CDR3 extends over 15 amino acids. Germline values: CDR1 LGHDT, CDR2 YNNKEL (reference sequence). V gave up 1 base and J gave up 5 bases, with 11 bases separating them. Here the CDR3 DNA reads TGTGCCAGCAGCCAAGGGACAATCGGGACCGGGGAGCTGTTTTTT. This codes for CASSQGTIGTGELFF.

This chain connects TRBV27 to TRBJ1-2; D not resolved. The germline V gene encodes CDR1 MNHEY and CDR2 SMNVEV (reference sequence). V lost 3 bases to trimming and J lost 1 base, with 6 bases between them. This CDR3 is built from 13 residues. CDR3 protein: CASSFFSNYGYTF. Here the CDR3 DNA reads TGTGCCAGCAGTTTCTTCAGTAACTATGGCTACACCTTC.

The gene calls are TRBV6-5 and TRBJ2-1; 11 bases are a match to TRBD2. The V segment lost 6 bases and the J segment 6 bases; nucleotides outside the gene matches: 10. CDR3 length: 16 residues. Looked up from germline, CDR1 is MNHEY and CDR2 is SVGAGI. CDR3 sequence (DNA): TGTGCCAGCAGCATGGGCTGGACTAGCGGGTTCAATGAGCAGTTCTTC. Translation: CASSMGWTSGFNEQFF.

This clonotype is a singleton in its sample. The chain employs TRBV5-1 and TRBJ1-4, with 7 bases matching TRBD1. The V gene's germline CDR1 is SGHRS and CDR2 YFSETQ. V was pared by 4 bases and J by 0 bases, with 6 bases of the junction left unmatched. The CDR3 spans 16 residues. This chain's CDR3 is CASSLGTVATNEKLFF. The CDR3 DNA is TGCGCCAGCAGCCTCGGGACAGTTGCAACTAATGAAAAACTGTTTTTT.

The J gene is TRBJ1-5, the V gene TRBV12-3 or TRBV12-4; D call uncertain. There are 17 residues in the CDR3. Trimming shortened V by 4 bases and J by 1 base, and 17 bases separated the two germline ends. CDR3 in amino acids: CASSSGRLRESNQPQHF. The CDR3 coding sequence is TGTGCCAGCAGTTCTGGACGCCTTCGAGAGAGCAATCAGCCCCAGCATTTT.

This clonotype was seen at least ten times. The chain carries TRBV7-2 and TRBJ1-4, with a tentative D call TRBD1 (5 bases). V was pared by 5 bases and J by 5 bases, with 12 bases between. Germline loops: CDR1 SGHTA, CDR2 FQGNSA. This CDR3 is built from 14 residues. Here the CDR3 reads CASSQWGVNEKLFF. The DNA of the CDR3 is TGTGCCAGCAGCCAATGGGGGGTAAATGAAAAACTGTTTTTT.

In this sample, this clonotype turned up many times. The chain recombines TRBV6-5 with TRBJ1-1, with 8 bases aligning to TRBD1. CDR3 size: 15 residues. The junction had 6 bases not matched to a gene; V was cut back by 5 bases and J by 1 base. Germline lookup yields CDR1 MNHEY and CDR2 SVGAGI. The CDR3 loop is CASSNPGTGNTEAFF. The CDR3 bases are TGTGCCAGCAGTAACCCCGGGACAGGGAACACTGAAGCTTTCTTT.